A selection of T cell receptor beta chains follows, all from one sample in a study of cytomegalovirus exposure and HLA in healthy donors. The table came from immunoSEQ multiplex PCR; TCRdb's copy has only in-frame clones and leaves some out. The sample lists some 120,000 clones, roughly 14% occurring once. The material sequenced was PBMCs. These receptors were obtained from a woman aged 18-30 years in good health and CMV-seronegative. Both conserved end residues are part of each CDR3. A D gene is named only where the DNA matches it firmly. Part of the rows lack a size; the others show once, few, many or a class for expanded clones.

J,D,size,V,CDR3,DNA
TRBJ1-1,.,few,TRBV20-1,CSATPGTEAFF,TGCAGTGCTACCCCGGGGACTGAAGCTTTCTTT
TRBJ1-2,TRBD1,few,TRBV6-1,CASSGWTGFYGYTF,TGTGCCAGCAGTGGATGGACAGGTTTCTATGGCTACACCTTC
TRBJ2-3,.,few,TRBV9,CASSVAQSGTDTQYF,TGTGCCAGCAGCGTAGCTCAAAGCGGTACAGATACGCAGTATTTT
TRBJ2-1,.,.,TRBV28,CASSPSYNEQFF,TGTGCCAGCAGTCCGAGTTACAATGAGCAGTTCTTC
TRBJ2-3,TRBD1,.,TRBV10-3,CAISVDRGTDTQYF,TGTGCCATCAGTGTGGACAGGGGAACAGATACGCAGTATTTT
TRBJ1-6,.,.,TRBV27,CASKRSGAGIHNSPLHF,TGTGCCAGCAAACGCTCTGGGGCTGGAATTCATAATTCACCCCTCCACTTT
TRBJ2-5,TRBD2,.,TRBV28,CASRTLGRTSGTQETQYF,TGTGCCAGCAGAACACTCGGACGGACTAGCGGGACCCAAGAGACCCAGTACTTC
TRBJ1-4,.,few,TRBV4-2,CASSPHSFEHNEKLFF,TGTGCCAGCAGCCCCCATAGCTTTGAGCATAATGAAAAACTGTTTTTT
TRBJ1-1,.,.,TRBV7-3,CASSLTANMPNTEAFF,TGTGCCAGCAGCTTAACGGCCAATATGCCGAACACTGAAGCTTTCTTT
TRBJ2-7,TRBD1,.,TRBV25-1,CASRDRGYEQYF,TGTGCCAGCCGTGACAGGGGCTACGAGCAGTACTTC
TRBJ2-1,.,.,TRBV6-4,CASSADRGIYNEQFF,TGTGCCAGCAGCGCTGACAGAGGAATCTACAATGAGCAGTTCTTC
TRBJ1-2,.,few,TRBV5-6,CASSAGVSTYGYTF,TGTGCCAGCAGCGCCGGGGTCTCAACCTATGGCTACACCTTC
TRBJ1-5,.,few,TRBV18,CASSRGGSNQPQHF,TGTGCCAGCTCGCGGGGGGGTAGCAATCAGCCCCAGCATTTT
TRBJ1-4,.,.,TRBV5-1,CASSFSGMSTNEKLFF,TGCGCCAGCAGCTTTTCGGGGATGTCGACTAATGAAAAACTGTTTTTT
TRBJ1-6,TRBD1,.,TRBV28,CASSLPGQGDSPLHF,TGTGCCAGCAGTTTGCCGGGACAGGGGGATTCACCCCTCCACTTT
TRBJ2-1,TRBD2,few,TRBV9,CASSVGGGFDEQFF,TGTGCCAGCAGCGTCGGGGGGGGATTCGATGAGCAGTTCTTC
TRBJ1-6,.,few,TRBV5-1,CASSLVVPGNNSPLHF,TGCGCCAGCAGCTTGGTCGTCCCGGGGAACAATTCACCCCTCCACTTT
TRBJ1-4,TRBD1,.,TRBV5-5,CASSLVGQYNEKLFF,TGTGCCAGCAGCTTGGTGGGACAGTATAATGAAAAACTGTTTTTT
TRBJ1-1,.,.,TRBV9,CASSDNRNRLNTEAFF,TGTGCCAGCAGCGACAACAGGAACAGACTGAACACTGAAGCTTTCTTT
TRBJ1-1,.,.,TRBV30,CAWGGPRETEAFF,TGTGCCTGGGGCGGACCGCGGGAAACTGAAGCTTTCTTT
TRBJ1-5,.,.,TRBV15,CATSGLQSNQPQHF,TGTGCCACCAGCGGTTTACAGAGCAATCAGCCCCAGCATTTT
TRBJ2-5,TRBD1,few,TRBV7-7,CASSVLTGGETQYF,TGTGCTAGCAGCGTACTGACAGGGGGAGAGACCCAGTACTTC
TRBJ2-3,.,.,TRBV6-5,CASSYGQGLTDTQYF,TGTGCCAGCAGTTACGGGCAGGGCCTCACAGATACGCAGTATTTT
TRBJ2-3,TRBD1,.,TRBV18,CASSQGQDTDTQYF,TGTGCCAGCTCACAGGGACAGGACACAGATACGCAGTATTTT
TRBJ2-7,.,.,TRBV9,CASSAGQYGYEQYF,TGTGCCAGCAGCGCAGGACAATACGGCTACGAGCAGTACTTC
TRBJ1-3,.,.,TRBV4-3,CASSQGLETSGNTIYF,TGCGCCAGCAGCCAAGGTCTTGAGACATCTGGAAACACCATATATTTT
TRBJ1-2,.,.,TRBV2,CASREGFDYGYTF,TGTGCCAGCAGGGAGGGATTCGACTATGGCTACACCTTC
TRBJ2-1,TRBD2,.,TRBV27,CASSLSGQRGSNEQFF,TGTGCCAGCAGTTTATCTGGTCAGCGGGGTAGCAATGAGCAGTTCTTC
TRBJ1-2,TRBD1,few,TRBV4-1,CASSQDATGGYGYTF,TGCGCCAGCAGCCAAGATGCCACAGGGGGCTATGGCTACACCTTC
TRBJ1-4,TRBD1,few,TRBV7-6,CASSPHGQGANEKLFF,TGTGCCAGCAGCCCCCACGGACAGGGGGCTAATGAAAAACTGTTTTTT
TRBJ2-1,.,.,TRBV5-1,CASSLAFSVPGEQFF,TGCGCCAGCAGCTTGGCCTTCTCCGTTCCCGGTGAGCAGTTCTTC
TRBJ2-2,TRBD1,.,TRBV6-6,CATITGANTGELFF,TGTGCCACAATCACAGGGGCCAACACCGGGGAGCTGTTTTTT
TRBJ2-2,TRBD1,few,TRBV5-1,CASSRSTGGSTGELFF,TGCGCCAGCAGTCGGTCCACAGGGGGCTCGACCGGGGAGCTGTTTTTT
TRBJ1-1,.,.,TRBV4-3,CASSQVVRDTEAFF,TGCGCCAGCAGCCAAGTGGTACGGGACACTGAAGCTTTCTTT
TRBJ2-1,TRBD2,.,TRBV2,CASISGLASTSYNEQFF,TGTGCCAGCATCTCGGGACTAGCGTCTACTTCCTACAATGAGCAGTTCTTC
TRBJ2-3,.,.,TRBV7-2,CASSVILATSTDTQYF,TGTGCCAGCAGCGTCATCCTAGCGACTAGCACAGATACGCAGTATTTT
TRBJ2-7,.,few,TRBV19,CASAGLTGEQYF,TGTGCCAGTGCGGGACTTACGGGGGAGCAGTACTTC
TRBJ2-7,.,few,TRBV6-1,CASSEAPGQYF,TGTGCCAGCAGTGAAGCTCCAGGACAGTACTTC
TRBJ1-5,.,.,TRBV19,CASARGGNQPQHF,TGTGCCTCCGCCCGCGGGGGCAATCAGCCCCAGCATTTT
TRBJ1-1,TRBD1,.,TRBV7-3,CASSYLGGNTEAFF,TGTGCCAGCAGCTACTTAGGGGGCAACACTGAAGCTTTCTTT
TRBJ1-4,.,few,TRBV6-5,CASTGHPENEKLFF,TGTGCCAGCACCGGACACCCAGAAAATGAAAAACTGTTTTTT
TRBJ2-5,TRBD2,.,TRBV5-1,CASSKLAALQETQYF,TGCGCCAGCAGCAAACTAGCGGCATTACAAGAGACCCAGTACTTC
TRBJ1-1,.,few,TRBV5-1,CASSLEGREDTEAFF,TGCGCCAGCAGCTTGGAGGGGCGCGAGGACACTGAAGCTTTCTTT
TRBJ2-5,TRBD2,.,TRBV5-4,CASSLAGGETQYF,TGTGCCAGCAGCTTAGCGGGAGGAGAGACCCAGTACTTC
TRBJ2-6,.,medium-sized,TRBV10-2,CASSESGGSGANVLTF,TGCGCCAGCAGTGAGTCAGGGGGCTCTGGGGCCAACGTCCTGACTTTC
TRBJ2-3,.,few,TRBV29-1,CSVEGGQNPDTQYF,TGCAGCGTTGAAGGGGGGCAGAATCCAGATACGCAGTATTTT
TRBJ1-5,TRBD1,few,TRBV19,CASSIRPTLGTDSNQPRHF,TGTGCCAGTAGTATTCGACCTACGCTTGGGACAGATAGCAATCAGCCCCGGCATTTT
TRBJ1-1,.,few,TRBV28,CASSLAVGVNTEAFF,TGTGCCAGCAGTTTGGCGGTAGGGGTGAACACTGAAGCTTTCTTT
TRBJ1-6,.,.,TRBV30,CAWSGWGQTDSPLHF,TGTGCCTGGAGTGGGTGGGGACAAACGGACTCACCCCTCCACTTT
TRBJ2-7,.,few,TRBV10-3,CAISETLGSSYEQYF,TGTGCCATCAGTGAAACGCTAGGAAGCTCCTACGAGCAGTACTTC
TRBJ1-4,TRBD1,.,TRBV6-6,CASRMTGGDEKLFF,TGTGCCAGCAGGATGACAGGGGGCGATGAAAAACTGTTTTTT
TRBJ2-7,.,.,TRBV12-5,CASGFDILYEQYF,TGTGCTAGTGGTTTCGACATCCTCTACGAGCAGTACTTC
TRBJ2-5,TRBD1,.,TRBV7-6,CASSLALGTGVGTQYF,TGTGCCAGCAGCTTGGCTCTTGGGACAGGGGTCGGGACCCAGTACTTC
TRBJ1-1,TRBD1,few,TRBV12-5,CASGLGQGVNTEAFF,TGTGCTAGTGGTTTGGGACAGGGGGTGAACACTGAAGCTTTCTTT
TRBJ2-7,TRBD1,few,TRBV6-1,CASSEPDRNYDQYF,TGTGCCAGCAGTGAACCGGACAGGAACTACGATCAGTACTTC
TRBJ2-1,.,.,TRBV18,CASSPPNNEQFF,TGTGCCAGCTCACCTCCAAACAATGAGCAGTTCTTC
TRBJ2-7,.,.,TRBV15,CATSREVRTYEQYF,TGTGCCACCAGCAGAGAGGTCAGGACCTACGAGCAGTACTTC
TRBJ2-7,.,few,TRBV28,CASSTTSPYEQYF,TGTGCCAGCAGTACGACTAGTCCCTACGAGCAGTACTTC
TRBJ2-7,.,.,TRBV25-1,CASSDRTLSHEQYF,TGTGCCAGCAGTGATCGGACTCTTTCCCACGAGCAGTACTTC
TRBJ1-2,TRBD1,.,TRBV14,CASSQVDRGGFGGYTF,TGTGCCAGCAGCCAAGTGGACAGGGGGGGATTTGGTGGCTACACCTTC